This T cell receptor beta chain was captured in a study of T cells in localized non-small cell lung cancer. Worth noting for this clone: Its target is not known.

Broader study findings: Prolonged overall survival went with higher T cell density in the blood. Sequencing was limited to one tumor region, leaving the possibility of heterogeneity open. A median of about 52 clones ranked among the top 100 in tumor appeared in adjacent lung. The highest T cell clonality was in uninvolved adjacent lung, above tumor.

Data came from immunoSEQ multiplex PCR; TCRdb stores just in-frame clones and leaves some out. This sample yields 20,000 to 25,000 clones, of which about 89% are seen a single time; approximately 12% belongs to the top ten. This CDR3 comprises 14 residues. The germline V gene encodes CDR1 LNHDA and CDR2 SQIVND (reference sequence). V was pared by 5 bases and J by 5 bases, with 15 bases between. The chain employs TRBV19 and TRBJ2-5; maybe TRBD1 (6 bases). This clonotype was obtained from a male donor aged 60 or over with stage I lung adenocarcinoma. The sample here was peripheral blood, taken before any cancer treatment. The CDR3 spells CASSSYRVGETQYF. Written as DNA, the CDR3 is TGTGCCAGTAGTTCCTACAGGGTCGGGGAGACCCAGTACTTC.